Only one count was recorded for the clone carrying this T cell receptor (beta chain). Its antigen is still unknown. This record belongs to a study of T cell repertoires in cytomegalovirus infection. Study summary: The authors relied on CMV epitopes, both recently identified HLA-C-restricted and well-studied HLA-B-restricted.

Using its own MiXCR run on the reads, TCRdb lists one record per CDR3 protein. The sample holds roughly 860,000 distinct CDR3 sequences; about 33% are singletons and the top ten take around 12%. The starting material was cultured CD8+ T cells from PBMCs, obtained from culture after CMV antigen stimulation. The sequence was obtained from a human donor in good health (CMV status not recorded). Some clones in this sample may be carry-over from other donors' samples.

The CDR3 nucleotides are TGTGCCAGCAGTTTTCCCTCCGGGGAGCTGTTTTTT. This gives the protein CASSFPSGELFF. The chain combines TRBV6-2 or TRBV6-3 with TRBJ2-2, with D hard to call. Germline V CDR1 and CDR2: MNHEY, SVGEGT. CDR3 length: 12 amino acids. Trimming stripped 4 bases from V and 6 bases from J, with 6 bases between.